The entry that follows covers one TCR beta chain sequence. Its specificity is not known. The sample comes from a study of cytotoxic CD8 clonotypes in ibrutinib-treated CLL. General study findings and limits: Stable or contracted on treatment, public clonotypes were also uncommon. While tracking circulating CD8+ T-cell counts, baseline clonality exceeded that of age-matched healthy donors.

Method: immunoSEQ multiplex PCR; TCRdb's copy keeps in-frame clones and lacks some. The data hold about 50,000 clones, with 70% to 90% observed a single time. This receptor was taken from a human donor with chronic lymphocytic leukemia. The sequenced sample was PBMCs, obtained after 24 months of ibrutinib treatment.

The CDR3 coding sequence is TGTGCCAGTAGTATAGATCGGGGGGCAACTAATGAAAAACTGTTTTTT. This codes for CASSIDRGATNEKLFF. The rearrangement uses TRBV19 and TRBJ1-4, with D possibly matching TRBD1 (5 bases). Trimming took off 0 bases at V and 0 bases at J, with 8 bases between the two ends. Germline CDR1 and CDR2: LNHDA and SQIVND (reference sequence). The CDR3 consists of 16 residues.